The rows below give T cell receptor beta chains drawn from one sample of a study of technical replicates of blood from a handful of donors. Produced via immunoSEQ multiplex PCR; TCRdb's table is partial and in-frame only. The repertoire includes approximately 90,000 clones, 95% of them detected once, and over 0.2% sits in the top ten. Sequenced input: T cells isolated from PBMCs. The receptors stem from a human donor in good health. Both conserved end residues are part of each CDR3. D genes are given only for firm matches. Rows may omit the clone size; those that give it use once, few, many or a size class.

>TRBV15|-|-|TRBJ1-2
CATSSGLNYGYTF
TGTGCCACCAGCAGCGGACTGAACTATGGCTACACCTTC
>TRBV23-1|-|-|TRBJ1-2
CASSQPPGYGYGYTF
TGCGCCAGCAGTCAGCCTCCAGGGTACGGCTATGGCTACACCTTC
>TRBV11-2|TRBD1|-|TRBJ2-1
CASSLVRRTGAYNEQFF
TGTGCCAGCAGCTTAGTACGGAGGACAGGGGCCTACAATGAGCAGTTCTTC
>TRBV7-8|TRBD1|-|TRBJ1-4
CASSLRGQDEKLFF
TGTGCCAGCAGCTTAAGGGGGCAGGATGAAAAACTGTTTTTT
>TRBV6-6|-|-|TRBJ2-1
CASSYSLSLNNEQFF
TGTGCCAGCAGTTACTCTTTATCACTGAACAATGAGCAGTTCTTC
>TRBV4-1|-|-|TRBJ2-7
CASSQGLEGYEQYF
TGCGCCAGCAGCCAAGGACTAGAAGGATACGAGCAGTACTTC
>TRBV6-5|-|-|TRBJ2-7
CASRGADSSSYEQYF
TGTGCCAGCAGGGGCGCCGACAGTAGCTCCTACGAGCAGTACTTC
>TRBV25-1|TRBD1|-|TRBJ1-5
CASSRDRDDQPQHF
TGTGCCAGCAGCCGGGACAGGGACGATCAGCCCCAGCATTTT
>TRBV5-4|TRBD1|-|TRBJ2-1
CASSQGQGSYNEQFF
TGTGCCAGCAGCCAGGGACAGGGGTCCTACAATGAGCAGTTCTTC
>TRBV19|TRBD1|-|TRBJ2-7
CASSRQGYTYEQYF
TGTGCCAGTAGTCGACAGGGCTACACCTACGAGCAGTACTTC
>TRBV6-1|-|-|TRBJ2-7
CASTQEIYEQYF
TGTGCCAGCACACAGGAGATCTACGAGCAGTACTTC
>TRBV6-5|-|-|TRBJ2-7
CASSYNEFEQYF
TGTGCCAGCAGTTACAATGAGTTCGAGCAGTACTTC
>TRBV4-1|TRBD2|few|TRBJ2-2
CASSWTTGTSGSLYTGELFF
TGCGCCAGCAGTTGGACCACCGGGACTAGCGGGAGTTTGTACACCGGGGAGCTGTTTTTT
>TRBV7-9|TRBD1|-|TRBJ1-4
CASSSTGSNEKLFF
TGTGCCAGCAGCTCGACAGGGAGTAATGAAAAACTGTTTTTT
>TRBV7-3|TRBD1|-|TRBJ2-5
CASSPTGGTGEETQYF
TGTGCCAGCAGCCCAACGGGGGGGACAGGGGAAGAGACCCAGTACTTC
>TRBV4-2|TRBD2|-|TRBJ2-4
CASSQDTSGGSRIQYF
TGTGCCAGCAGCCAAGATACTAGCGGGGGTTCTCGCATTCAGTACTTC
>TRBV4-2|TRBD1|-|TRBJ2-4
CASSQQGQGRAKNIQYF
TGTGCCAGCAGCCAACAGGGACAGGGTAGGGCCAAAAACATTCAGTACTTC
>TRBV19|-|-|TRBJ2-5
CASSITGQETQYF
TGTGCCAGTAGTATTACAGGGCAAGAGACCCAGTACTTC
>TRBV10-2|-|-|TRBJ2-7
CASSLTGASYEQYF
TGCGCCAGCAGCCTGACAGGAGCCTCCTACGAGCAGTACTTC
>TRBV2|TRBD1|few|TRBJ2-6
CASSPTGGSGANVLTF
TGTGCCAGCAGCCCGACAGGGGGCTCTGGGGCCAACGTCCTGACTTTC
>TRBV7-9|-|-|TRBJ2-3
CASSSGVWAQDTQYF
TGTGCCAGCAGCTCAGGGGTTTGGGCGCAAGATACGCAGTATTTT
>TRBV7-2|-|-|TRBJ1-1
CASRPGFANTEAFF
TGTGCCAGCAGGCCCGGGTTCGCGAACACTGAAGCTTTCTTT
>TRBV6-4|TRBD1|-|TRBJ2-3
CASSNRGADTQYF
TGTGCCAGCAGTAACAGGGGAGCAGATACGCAGTATTTT
>TRBV5-1|-|-|TRBJ1-1
CASSSRAQVRNTEAFF
TGCGCCAGCAGCTCGCGGGCCCAGGTAAGGAACACTGAAGCTTTCTTT
>TRBV6-6|TRBD1|-|TRBJ1-6
CASSYNAGQGGTPLHF
TGTGCCAGCAGTTACAATGCGGGACAGGGTGGTACACCCCTCCACTTT
>TRBV28|-|-|TRBJ2-7
CASSPPGVRVYEQYF
TGTGCCAGCAGTCCTCCTGGCGTTCGGGTCTACGAGCAGTACTTC
>TRBV10-2|-|-|TRBJ2-4
CASSGGGANIQYF
TGCGCCAGCAGTGGAGGGGGGGCGAACATTCAGTACTTC
>TRBV6-5|-|few|TRBJ2-5
CASSYIIQETQYF
TGTGCCAGCAGTTACATAATCCAAGAGACCCAGTACTTC
>TRBV5-1|-|-|TRBJ1-6
CASSLDPSSYNSPLHF
TGCGCCAGCAGCTTGGATCCGAGCTCCTATAATTCACCCCTCCACTTT
>TRBV6-5|-|-|TRBJ2-1
CASYNKLGGHEQFF
TGTGCCTCCTATAATAAATTGGGGGGACATGAGCAGTTCTTC
>TRBV12-5|-|-|TRBJ2-3
CASGPSGPDTQYF
TGTGCTAGTGGCCCCTCAGGGCCCGATACGCAGTATTTT
>TRBV5-1|TRBD1|-|TRBJ2-7
CASSLQGHEQYF
TGCGCCAGCAGCCTACAGGGGCACGAGCAGTACTTC